Listed below are T cell receptor beta chains from one sample, sequenced in a study of blood T cell repertoires in COVID-19. Sequencing was performed with immunoSEQ multiplex PCR; in TCRdb, only in-frame clones are kept and a portion is missing. The table records some 42,000 clones, over 75% of them present only once. Sequencing used peripheral blood. These receptors were taken from a human donor in a cohort sampled during active COVID-19. Both conserved end residues are part of each CDR3. D genes are given only for firm matches. Clone size is given for some rows only: seen once, a few or many times, or a class if the clone is expanded.

cdr3_nt cdr3_aa v_call d_call clone_size cdr3_length j_call
TGTGCCAGCAAGGGACAGTTTTTAGCCAAAAACATTCAGTACTTC CASKGQFLAKNIQYF TRBV21-1 NA NA 15 TRBJ2-4
TGTGCCAGCAGCCAAATCAGGGGGCTCGGAAACACCATATATTTT CASSQIRGLGNTIYF TRBV7-9 TRBD1 NA 15 TRBJ1-3
TGTGCCAGCAGTCAGGGGCGCGAGACAGATACGCAGTATTTT CASSQGRETDTQYF TRBV6-2/TRBV6-3 NA NA 14 TRBJ2-3
TGTGCCAGTAGTCCAGACAGGGGCCTTGAAAAACTGTTTTTT CASSPDRGLEKLFF TRBV19 TRBD1 NA 14 TRBJ1-4
TGTGCCAGCAGCCTGGGACAAAATCAGCCCCAGCATTTT CASSLGQNQPQHF TRBV7-9 NA NA 13 TRBJ1-5
TGTGCCAGCAGTCCGCCCCCGGCGGGAGAGACCCAGTACTTC CASSPPPAGETQYF TRBV6-5 NA NA 14 TRBJ2-5
TGTGCCTGGAGTGTCGAACACCTTAATGAAAAACTGTTTTTT CAWSVEHLNEKLFF TRBV30 NA once 14 TRBJ1-4
TGTGCCAGCAGCCGGGGGACAGGGGAAAACTATGGCTACACCTTC CASSRGTGENYGYTF TRBV3-1/TRBV3-2 TRBD1 NA 15 TRBJ1-2
TGTGCCAGCAGTAGACAGAGCACTGATGAAAAACTGTTTTTT CASSRQSTDEKLFF TRBV6-5 NA NA 14 TRBJ1-4
TGTGCCAGCTCACCACCGGGCCAGGAGGATGGAAACACCATATATTTT CASSPPGQEDGNTIYF TRBV18 NA NA 16 TRBJ1-3
TGTGCCAGCAGCTTAGGCACCAACACAGGGGGCGGGGAGACCCAGTACTTC CASSLGTNTGGGETQYF TRBV7-9 TRBD1 once 17 TRBJ2-5
TGTGCCAGCAGTACAACATTTTCTGGAAACACCATATATTTT CASSTTFSGNTIYF TRBV7-9 NA NA 14 TRBJ1-3
TGTGCCAGCAGCTGGGCCGGGACAGCTTCAGCAGGAAACACCATATATTTT CASSWAGTASAGNTIYF TRBV5-6 TRBD1 NA 17 TRBJ1-3
TGTGCCAGCAGCTTCAGCCAGGCCGCCTACGAGCAGTACTTC CASSFSQAAYEQYF TRBV7-9 NA NA 14 TRBJ2-7
TGTGCCAGCAGTTTCTTGCAGGACAGCTCCTACAATGAGCAGTTCTTC CASSFLQDSSYNEQFF TRBV27 NA NA 16 TRBJ2-1
TGTGCCAGCAGTTTATCAGGGGGCGATGAAAAACTGTTTTTT CASSLSGGDEKLFF TRBV28 TRBD1 NA 14 TRBJ1-4
TGTGCCAGCGCTAAAGGGCGGGGCCGCTGGGATACGCAGTATTTT CASAKGRGRWDTQYF TRBV7-2 NA NA 15 TRBJ2-3
TGTGCCAGCAGTTATTCGGGAGGGTCTAATGGCTACACCTTC CASSYSGGSNGYTF TRBV6-6 NA NA 14 TRBJ1-2
TGTGCTAGTGGTTTGGTACCTACAGGGGTCACCATATATTTT CASGLVPTGVTIYF TRBV12-5 TRBD1 NA 14 TRBJ1-3
TGTGCCAGCAGTTTTTCGACTTCCGGCTCTCGCAATGAGCAGTTCTTC CASSFSTSGSRNEQFF TRBV27 NA NA 16 TRBJ2-1
TGTGCCAGCAGTTCAACAGGTACCCAAGAGACCCAGTACTTC CASSSTGTQETQYF TRBV6-5 NA once 14 TRBJ2-5
TGTGCCAGCAGCTATCCGGGACAGGGGTTCGGCGGGGAGCTGTTTTTT CASSYPGQGFGGELFF TRBV11-1 TRBD1 NA 16 TRBJ2-2
TGTGCCAGTAATCAGGACAGGGGTGTCGGGAGCAATCAGCCCCAGCATTTT CASNQDRGVGSNQPQHF TRBV19 TRBD1 NA 17 TRBJ1-5
TGCGCCAGCAGGGCGGGCGGGGGCGCCTACGAGCAGTACTTC CASRAGGGAYEQYF TRBV5-1 NA NA 14 TRBJ2-7
TGTGCCAGCAGCCGATGGGACAGGGGAAATTCACCCCTCCACTTT CASSRWDRGNSPLHF TRBV7-9 TRBD1 NA 15 TRBJ1-6
TGTGCCAGCAGTGAAGAGACTAGCGGGGGCCAAGAGACCCAGTACTTC CASSEETSGGQETQYF TRBV2 TRBD2 NA 16 TRBJ2-5
TGTGCCAGCAGCCTGGACAGGGGGAACACTGAAGCTTTCTTT CASSLDRGNTEAFF TRBV5-4 TRBD1 NA 14 TRBJ1-1
TGTGCCAGCAGTGAAAGGTGGGGGCAAGGAAACACCATATATTTT CASSERWGQGNTIYF TRBV6-1 NA NA 15 TRBJ1-3
TGTGCCAGCAGCTCGGGAAGCACAGATACGCAGTATTTT CASSSGSTDTQYF TRBV7-3 NA NA 13 TRBJ2-3
TGTGCCAGCAGCCCCAGTTGGCCCGAACCTAACTATGGCTACACCTTC CASSPSWPEPNYGYTF TRBV14 NA NA 16 TRBJ1-2
TGTGCCAGCAGCTTCGTAGCATCGAATACAGATACGCAGTATTTT CASSFVASNTDTQYF TRBV7-2 NA NA 15 TRBJ2-3
TGTGCCAGCAGCGGAACCGGGACTACTAGTCGGTCGGATACGCAGTATTTT CASSGTGTTSRSDTQYF TRBV7-9 TRBD2 NA 17 TRBJ2-3
TGTGCCAGCAGCCTACGGACAGGGGGCGTCAATCAGCCCCAGCATTTT CASSLRTGGVNQPQHF TRBV7-2 TRBD1 few 16 TRBJ1-5
TGTGCCACCAGCCTTGGTCAGCTAGCTAACTATGGCTACACCTTC CATSLGQLANYGYTF TRBV19 NA NA 15 TRBJ1-2
TGTGCCAGCAGCTCGGAGGGAGCAGGGAACTATGGCTACACCTTC CASSSEGAGNYGYTF TRBV7-9 NA NA 15 TRBJ1-2
TGTGCCAGCAGTGAAGGGGGACTTGAAGCTTTCTTT CASSEGGLEAFF TRBV6-1 NA NA 12 TRBJ1-1
TGTGCCAGCAGTGAATCCGGGAAGGGATCCTACAATGAGCAGTTCTTC CASSESGKGSYNEQFF TRBV25-1 NA NA 16 TRBJ2-1
TGCGCCAGCAGCTTGGATTTGGCTAGCGGGGGACTCACAGATACGCAGTATTTT CASSLDLASGGLTDTQYF TRBV5-1 TRBD2 NA 18 TRBJ2-3
TGTGCCAGCCAGGTCCTCGGGAACACTGAAGCTTTCTTT CASQVLGNTEAFF TRBV7-9 NA once 13 TRBJ1-1
TGTGCCAGCAGCGAGGGGGCTAGCGGGGGCAATGAGCAGTTCTTC CASSEGASGGNEQFF TRBV9 TRBD2 NA 15 TRBJ2-1
TGTGCCAGCAGCCAAGATATCCCGGGGGGGGCCTTACACGAGCAGTACTTC CASSQDIPGGALHEQYF TRBV4-2 TRBD2 NA 17 TRBJ2-7
TGTGCCAGCAGCTTGGCGGGACAGGGGTACCAAGCTTTCTTT CASSLAGQGYQAFF TRBV5-6 TRBD1 NA 14 TRBJ1-1
TGTGCCAGCAGCTTGGGGCAGCGGAGCAACAATGAGCAGTTCTTC CASSLGQRSNNEQFF TRBV5-4 NA NA 15 TRBJ2-1
TGTGCCAGCAGTTTCCGAGGCGCGAGGGGGCGCGTCTCCTACGAGCAGTACTTC CASSFRGARGRVSYEQYF TRBV27 TRBD1 NA 18 TRBJ2-7
TGTGCCAGCAGCTTACGGAGTGGCGCCGGGGAGCTGTTTTTT CASSLRSGAGELFF TRBV9 NA few 14 TRBJ2-2
TGTGCCAGCTCACCTAACAGGGCTGGTGAAGCTTTCTTT CASSPNRAGEAFF TRBV18 NA NA 13 TRBJ1-1
TGTGCCAGTAGTCTAGGGACAGGGAATAGCGGGGAGCTGTTTTTT CASSLGTGNSGELFF TRBV19 TRBD1 NA 15 TRBJ2-2
TGCGCCAGCAGCCCCCGGGGACAGGGCGCCTACGAGCAGTACTTC CASSPRGQGAYEQYF TRBV5-1 TRBD1 NA 15 TRBJ2-7
TGCAGCGCCGGAGATACGCAGTATTTT CSAGDTQYF TRBV29-1 NA NA 9 TRBJ2-3
TGTGCCAGCAGCTTCTCAGGGGAAACTGAAGCTTTCTTT CASSFSGETEAFF TRBV7-3 NA NA 13 TRBJ1-1
TGTGCCAGCAAACAGGGGGCAACAGATACGCAGTATTTT CASKQGATDTQYF TRBV6-5 TRBD1 NA 13 TRBJ2-3
TGTGCCCTGGCACAGGGGTACTCTGGAAACACCATATATTTT CALAQGYSGNTIYF TRBV7-9 TRBD1 NA 14 TRBJ1-3
TGTGCCAGCGAGACAGGGTACGGAAACACCATATATTTT CASETGYGNTIYF TRBV6-5 TRBD1 NA 13 TRBJ1-3
TGCAGCGTTGCTACAGGGACGAATTCACCCCTCCACTTT CSVATGTNSPLHF TRBV29-1 NA NA 13 TRBJ1-6
TGTGCCAGCAGTGACTCGCAGGGCCCCGGGGAGCTGTTTTTT CASSDSQGPGELFF TRBV6-4 NA NA 14 TRBJ2-2
TGTGCCAGCAGCTTAACAGGTTCCTTAGCCAACATTCAGTACTTC CASSLTGSLANIQYF TRBV7-2 NA NA 15 TRBJ2-4
TGTGCCAGCAGCCTAGGGACTACCTCTAGCACAGATACGCAGTATTTT CASSLGTTSSTDTQYF TRBV7-3 TRBD2 NA 16 TRBJ2-3
TGTGCCTGGGGCAGGGGGCCCCACACTGAAGCTTTCTTT CAWGRGPHTEAFF TRBV30 TRBD1 NA 13 TRBJ1-1
TGTGCCAGTAGTAATAACATGAATTATGGCTACACCTTC CASSNNMNYGYTF TRBV19 NA NA 13 TRBJ1-2
TGTGCCACCAGCAGGCAGGGGGCTAACATTCAGTACTTC CATSRQGANIQYF TRBV15 TRBD1 NA 13 TRBJ2-4